One and the same sample provided the 27 T cell receptor beta chains below, sequenced in a study of blood T cells in healthy people across ages. A second PCR, run for 7 to 11 cycles, used a sample-barcoded 5' primer plus a J-beta primer mix. TCRdb used MiXCR to reprocess the 5' RACE reads, holding one entry per CDR3 protein. The sample has about 1 million distinct CDR3 sequences; more than 40% are singletons. The sequenced sample consisted of blood. These receptors were collected from an older woman in good health.

This clonotype was observed a handful of times. CDR3 in DNA: TGTGCCAGCAGCACCCGGGCCCAACAGGATACGCAGTATTTT. Amino acid sequence: CASSTRAQQDTQYF. The V call is TRBV5-4, the J call TRBJ2-3; D remains unclear. CDR3 size: 14 residues. With 4 bases removed from V and 6 bases from J, the gap between germline ends came to 15 bases. Per the germline V gene, CDR1 is SGHNT and CDR2 is YYREEE (reference sequence).

The chain is built from TRBV5-1 and TRBJ2-7; TRBD2 matches 7 bases. J gave up 5 bases and V 4 bases, and 15 bases lay outside the gene matches. Germline assignment: CDR1 SGHRS and CDR2 YFSETQ. The CDR3 is 16 amino acids. CDR3 sequence reads: CASSLGGWERTDEQYF. As DNA, the CDR3 is TGCGCCAGCAGCCTGGGGGGGTGGGAACGTACCGACGAGCAGTACTTC.

The J gene is TRBJ2-1, the V gene TRBV14; D unclear. Per the germline V gene, CDR1 is SGHDN and CDR2 is FVKESK. There are 13 residues in the CDR3. Trimming pared 1 base from V and 3 bases from J, leaving 4 bases between. CDR3: CASSQVLYNEQFF. The CDR3 coding sequence is TGTGCCAGCAGCCAAGTTCTCTACAATGAGCAGTTCTTC.

The table lists this clonotype with a few counts. The chain employs TRBV27 and TRBJ2-7; the D is unclear. CDR3 length equals 15 residues. The V gene lost 5 bases and the J gene lost 2 bases, with 16 bases spanning the gap. CDR1 is MNHEY and CDR2 is SMNVEV in the germline V gene (reference sequence). The CDR3 spells CASSTFVGNTYEQYF. The DNA of the CDR3 is TGTGCCAGCAGTACATTTGTCGGAAACACCTACGAGCAGTACTTC.

The V gene is TRBV12-3 or TRBV12-4, the J gene TRBJ1-2; unclear D gene. V dropped 5 bases and J dropped 5 bases, with 6 bases sitting between them. The CDR3 runs to 11 residues. CDR3 sequence (DNA): TGTGCCAGCAGTCGGGAGTATGGCTACACCTTC. It is translated as CASSREYGYTF.

This clonotype was counted many times. The chain couples TRBV20-1 to TRBJ2-7; tentative D call: TRBD2 (5 bases). The V end was cut by 0 bases, the J end by 7 bases, with 19 bases between. The CDR3 has 15 amino acids. Germline CDR1 is DFQATT and CDR2 is SNEGSKA (reference sequence). In DNA, the CDR3 is TGCAGTGCTAGAGATGAGGCAGACCCTAGGAGGGAGCAGTACTTC. Protein: CSARDEADPRREQYF.

The CDR3 here is CASSLWASGRPAQYF. The CDR3 nucleotides are TGTGCCAGCAGTTTGTGGGCTAGCGGGAGGCCGGCGCAGTATTTT. J is TRBJ2-3 and V is TRBV12-3 or TRBV12-4, with 11 bases matching TRBD2. The junction had 9 bases not matched to a gene; V was cut back by 3 bases and J by 10 bases. CDR3 length equals 15 residues.

This clonotype was found many times. This chain links TRBV5-1 with TRBJ2-7; D is ambiguous. Germline CDR1 SGHRS, CDR2 YFSETQ. This CDR3 contains 14 residues. V dropped 0 bases and J dropped 2 bases, with 9 bases sitting between them. The CDR3 spells CASSLDGRTYEQYF. The CDR3 bases are TGCGCCAGCAGCTTGGACGGCCGAACCTACGAGCAGTACTTC.

The CDR3 DNA sequence: TGTGCCACCAGCTCGGGGCATTACAATGAGCAGTTCTTC. Its translation is CATSSGHYNEQFF. The rearrangement joins TRBV15 to TRBJ2-1; D is perhaps TRBD1 or TRBD2 (5 bases each). The CDR3 loop spans 13 amino acids. Germline V gene data show CDR1 as LNHNV and CDR2 as YYDKDF (reference sequence). Trimming pared 5 bases from V and 4 bases from J, leaving 9 bases between.

The chain combines TRBV4-2 with TRBJ2-5; TRBD2 matches at 10 bases. Losses at the gene ends were 0 bases for V and 5 bases for J; bases not matched to a gene: 9. This CDR3 spans 17 amino acids. Germline V CDR1 and CDR2: LGHNA, YNFKEQ. CDR3 sequence (DNA): TGTGCCAGCAGCCAAGATGTTCGAGCGGGAGGGAGGGAGACCCAGTACTTC. This gives the protein CASSQDVRAGGRETQYF.

CDR3 sequence: CATSDLKGTAGTGELFF. CDR3 sequence (DNA): TGTGCCACCAGTGATTTAAAGGGGACAGCGGGCACCGGGGAGCTGTTTTTT. This chain uses TRBV24-1 with TRBJ2-2; a possible D gene is TRBD1 (7 bases). The V end lost 1 base, the J end lost 4 bases, and 15 bases lay between the germline ends. CDR3 length: 17 amino acids. The germline V gene encodes CDR1 KGHDR and CDR2 SFDVKD.

The V call is TRBV15, the J call TRBJ2-1, with D possibly matching TRBD1 (6 bases). The CDR3 has 16 amino acids. The germline V and J ends were trimmed by 0 bases and 1 base, with 10 bases remaining between them. Germline lookup yields CDR1 LNHNV and CDR2 YYDKDF (reference sequence). CDR3: CATSRDLGASYNEQFF. The CDR3 nucleotides read TGTGCCACCAGCAGAGATTTGGGGGCGTCCTACAATGAGCAGTTCTTC.

This clonotype was observed a handful of times. This chain joins TRBV5-1 and TRBJ2-5, with D perhaps TRBD1 or TRBD2 (5 bases each). Trimming stripped 2 bases from V and 3 bases from J, with 14 bases between. CDR1 is SGHRS and CDR2 is YFSETQ in the germline V gene. The CDR3 extends over 15 amino acids. DNA for the CDR3: TGCGCCAGCAGCTTAGGGACGGTGGGGAAAGAGACCCAGTACTTC. It translates to CASSLGTVGKETQYF.

This chain connects TRBV6-2 or TRBV6-3 to TRBJ1-1, with a tentative D call TRBD1 (5 bases). Trimming removed 0 bases from V and 0 bases from J, with 11 bases in between. The CDR3 length is 16 residues. Germline V gene sequence: CDR1 MNHEY, CDR2 SVGEGT. CDR3 amino acids: CASSYSRGLMNTEAFF. The CDR3 coding sequence is TGTGCCAGCAGTTACTCGAGGGGCCTCATGAACACTGAAGCTTTCTTT.

This chain joins TRBV20-1 and TRBJ2-3, with 10 positions matching TRBD2. CDR1 and CDR2 from the germline V gene are DFQATT and SNEGSKA (reference sequence). This CDR3 spans 15 amino acids. Trimming removed 3 bases from V and 1 base from J; junction bases left unmatched: 4. The CDR3: CSASASGRGTDTQYF. In DNA form, the CDR3 reads TGCAGTGCTAGTGCTAGCGGGAGAGGCACAGATACGCAGTATTTT.

The CDR3 DNA reads as TGCGCCAGCAGCTTGGTTTTGCAGGGGGCTTCGAGGACAGATACGCAGTATTTT. It is translated as CASSLVLQGASRTDTQYF. The chain carries TRBV5-1 and TRBJ2-3; 8 bases line up with TRBD1. Germline V gene data show CDR1 as SGHRS and CDR2 as YFSETQ. V shed 0 bases, J shed 3 bases, and the junction held 12 bases outside the gene matches. There are 18 residues in the CDR3.

This chain uses TRBV5-5 with TRBJ2-4; D is possibly TRBD1 or TRBD2 (5 bases each). The DNA end is a closer match to TRBJ2-7, so the J assignment may be wrong. The V gene's germline CDR1 is SGHKS and CDR2 YYEKEE (reference sequence). The CDR3 is 14 residues long. The CDR3 sequence: CASSLGRETHEQYF. CDR3 nucleotide sequence: TGTGCCAGCAGCTTGGGCAGGGAGACACACGAGCAGTACTTC.

The V gene is TRBV28, the J gene TRBJ1-2, with 7 positions matching TRBD1. After removal of 8 bases from V and 8 bases from J, the junction contained 14 bases not matched to a gene. Germline V gene lookup returns CDR1 MDHEN and CDR2 SYDVKM. This CDR3 has 14 residues. CDR3 in amino acids: CASSPGRGIWGYTF. In DNA form, the CDR3 reads TGTGCCAGCTCCCCGGGCAGGGGGATTTGGGGCTACACCTTC.

This sequence joins TRBV27 and TRBJ2-7; 8 positions agree with TRBD1. Near its end, the DNA agrees better with TRBJ2-5, so the J call may be wrong. The CDR3 has 16 amino acids. Per germline, CDR1 MNHEY and CDR2 SMNVEV (reference sequence). The CDR3 region is CASSFLGAGGGETQYF. Written as DNA, the CDR3 is TGTGCCAGCAGTTTCCTGGGGGCAGGGGGCGGAGAGACCCAGTACTTC.

V is TRBV9 and J is TRBJ2-7, with D uncertain. The germline V gene encodes CDR1 SGDLS and CDR2 YYNGEE. Trimming stripped 0 bases from V and 2 bases from J, with 9 bases between. The CDR3 covers 14 residues. The CDR3 loop reads CASSVDPTTYEQYF. The CDR3 coding sequence is TGTGCCAGCAGCGTAGACCCTACTACCTACGAGCAGTACTTC.

There are a few counts of this clonotype. This chain connects TRBV2 to TRBJ2-5; weak D call: TRBD2 (5 bases). The CDR3 consists of 13 residues. The germline CDR1 and CDR2 sequences are SNHLY and FYNNEI. Trimming cost V 7 bases and J 7 bases, with 16 bases left between them. The CDR3, as DNA: TGTGCCAGCAATTGGGCGGGTCCAGGGACCCAGTACTTC. Translating gives CASNWAGPGTQYF.

This clonotype was picked up a small number of times. The rearrangement uses TRBV12-3 or TRBV12-4 and TRBJ2-5; 7 nucleotides line up with TRBD2. J was trimmed by 5 bases and V by 3 bases; bases with no gene match: 6. The CDR3 is 14 residues long. CDR3 protein: CASSLSGVMETQYF. Written as DNA, the CDR3 is TGTGCCAGCAGTTTGAGCGGGGTGATGGAGACCCAGTACTTC.

This clonotype turned up a few times. CDR3 region: CASSLDTVVETQYF. The DNA of the CDR3 is TGTGCCAGCAGCTTAGATACGGTTGTGGAGACCCAGTACTTC. This chain links TRBV7-9 with TRBJ2-5; D call uncertain. Germline-derived CDR1 and CDR2 are SEHNR and FQNEAQ (reference sequence). V lost 1 base and J 5 bases, leaving 11 bases between the germline ends. CDR3 length equals 14 residues.

This clonotype was seen a few times. J is TRBJ2-7 and V is TRBV7-2; 7 bases agree with TRBD2. With V trimmed by 2 bases and J by 3 bases, 7 bases remained unmatched. The CDR3 loop spans 15 amino acids. CDR1 is SGHTA and CDR2 is FQGNSA in the germline V gene. This CDR3 reads CASSLRASGIYEQYF. CDR3 sequence (DNA): TGTGCCAGCAGCTTAAGGGCTAGCGGTATCTACGAGCAGTACTTC.

V gene TRBV20-1 combines with J gene TRBJ2-3; TRBD2 matches 9 bases. This CDR3 contains 13 residues. Unmatched junction bases numbered 8, after V lost 5 bases and J lost 8 bases. CDR1 is DFQATT and CDR2 is SNEGSKA in the germline V gene (reference sequence). The CDR3 protein is CSAPSGISGTQYF. The CDR3 DNA follows: TGCAGTGCTCCTAGCGGGATCTCTGGTACGCAGTATTTT.

This clonotype was seen a handful of times. The chain combines TRBV5-1 with TRBJ2-7; 7 bases agree with TRBD1. The CDR3 sequence is 16 residues long. J lost 1 base, V lost 4 bases, and 11 bases had no gene match. CDR1 and CDR2 from the germline V gene are SGHRS and YFSETQ. The chain's CDR3 is CASSDSRDRGSYEQYF. CDR3 nucleotide sequence: TGCGCCAGCAGCGACTCCCGGGACAGAGGATCCTACGAGCAGTACTTC.

The chain has TRBV20-1 and TRBJ2-1, with 10 nucleotides matching TRBD1. The CDR3 is made up of 15 amino acids. V shed 4 bases, J shed 3 bases, and the junction held 6 bases outside the gene matches. The germline gives CDR1 DFQATT, CDR2 SNEGSKA (reference sequence). CDR3 protein: CSAKEGDRGYNEQFF. The CDR3 DNA follows: TGCAGTGCTAAGGAAGGGGACAGGGGCTACAATGAGCAGTTCTTC.